These T cell receptor beta chains were read from a single sample in a study of spatial heterogeneity in lung cancer. MiXCR, run by TCRdb on the 5' RACE reads, gives a single entry per CDR3 protein. The sample carries 30,000 to 40,000 distinct CDR3 sequences, 3% to 3.5% recorded once. The input for sequencing was normal lung tissue next to the tumor, taken at surgery. These receptors came from a male donor with early-stage non-small cell lung cancer. The CDR3 runs from the conserved cysteine through the conserved F or W. Fields, in order: V gene, clone size, J gene, CDR3 protein. Size is omitted from some rows. Given values are once, few, many or a class for expanded clones.

>TRBV30|many|TRBJ2-7
CAWKEPPLYEQYF
>TRBV2|many|TRBJ2-6
CASKGTALFSGANVLTF
>TRBV20-1|.|TRBJ2-2
CSARDSGGYTGELFF
>TRBV7-9|many|TRBJ2-3
CASSPDTFSTDTQYF
>TRBV5-1|many|TRBJ2-1
CASSLEAPGVDEQFF
>TRBV7-8|many|TRBJ2-6
CASSLVENRNNILTF
>TRBV4-2|many|TRBJ1-5
CASSRGESNQPQHF
>TRBV11-2|many|TRBJ1-3
CASSLAAAGPPGNTIYF
>TRBV12-3/TRBV12-4|many|TRBJ1-4
CASRETGRNEKLFF
>TRBV4-2|.|TRBJ2-7
CASSQIAGSYEQYF
>TRBV6-2/TRBV6-3|many|TRBJ2-7
CASSYGPGRYYEQYF
>TRBV27|many|TRBJ2-7
CASSLSPGQGVYEQYF
>TRBV20-1|many|TRBJ1-3
CSASARTGEENTIYF
>TRBV14|many|TRBJ2-5
CASSLWDQRDQYF